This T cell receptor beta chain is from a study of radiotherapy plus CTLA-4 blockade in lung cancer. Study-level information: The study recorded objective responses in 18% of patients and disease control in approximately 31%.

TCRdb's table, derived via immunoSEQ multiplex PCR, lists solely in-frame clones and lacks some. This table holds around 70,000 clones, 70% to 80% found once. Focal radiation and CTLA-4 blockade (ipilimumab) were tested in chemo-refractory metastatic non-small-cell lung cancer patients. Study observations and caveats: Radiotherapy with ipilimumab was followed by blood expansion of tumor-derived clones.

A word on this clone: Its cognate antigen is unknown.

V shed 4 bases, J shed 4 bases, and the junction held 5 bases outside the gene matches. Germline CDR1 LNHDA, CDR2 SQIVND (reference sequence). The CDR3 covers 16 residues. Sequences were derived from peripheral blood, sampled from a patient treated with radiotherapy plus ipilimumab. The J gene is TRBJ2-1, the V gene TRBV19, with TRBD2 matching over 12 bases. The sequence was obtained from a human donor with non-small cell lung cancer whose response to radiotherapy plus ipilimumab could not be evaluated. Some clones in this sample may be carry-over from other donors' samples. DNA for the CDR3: TGTGCCAGTAGTAGCCTAGCGGGGGGGCAATACAATGAGCAGTTCTTC. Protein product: CASSSLAGGQYNEQFF.